These T cell receptor beta chains were read from a single sample in a study of blood T cell repertoires in COVID-19. Profiling relied on immunoSEQ multiplex PCR, and the TCRdb table lists in-frame clones only, not all of them. This table has more than 200,000 clones, more than 85% appearing once. Source material: peripheral blood. The receptors come from a middle-aged man with acute or convalescent COVID-19. CDR3s include the opening cysteine and the closing phenylalanine or tryptophan. The D gene is left open where the match is weak. Where a row states a size, it is once, few, many or the class of an expanded clone; other rows omit it.

j_gene | abundance | v_gene | d_gene | CDR3aa | CDR3nt
TRBJ2-7 | - | TRBV4-2 | - | CASSQDGGHPYEQYF | TGTGCCAGCAGCCAAGATGGGGGACACCCTTACGAGCAGTACTTC
TRBJ2-5 | - | TRBV18 | TRBD2 | CASSPSSSGGDQETQYF | TGTGCCAGCTCACCTTCTTCTAGCGGAGGGGACCAAGAGACCCAGTACTTC
TRBJ2-2 | - | TRBV7-7 | - | CASSSAPPVAGELFF | TGTGCTAGCAGCTCCGCCCCGCCAGTCGCCGGGGAGCTGTTTTTT
TRBJ2-7 | - | TRBV5-1 | TRBD1 | CASSLLGQTPSYEQYF | TGCGCCAGCAGCTTACTGGGACAGACCCCCTCCTACGAGCAGTACTTC
TRBJ2-7 | - | TRBV6-1 | - | CASSEGRGLATYEQYF | TGTGCCAGCAGTGAAGGGCGCGGACTTGCTACCTACGAGCAGTACTTC
TRBJ2-1 | - | TRBV27 | - | CASSFGGPDNEQFF | TGTGCCAGCAGTTTCGGCGGGCCCGACAATGAGCAGTTCTTC
TRBJ2-7 | - | TRBV4-3 | TRBD1 | CASSPGTGFLVSHEQYF | TGCGCCAGCAGCCCCGGGACAGGCTTTTTGGTGTCCCACGAGCAGTACTTC
TRBJ1-1 | - | TRBV6-5 | - | CASSSDNYVLNTEAFF | TGTGCCAGCAGTTCGGACAACTATGTCTTGAACACTGAAGCTTTCTTT
TRBJ1-2 | - | TRBV19 | TRBD1 | CASSPDRGVRLGYGYTF | TGTGCCAGTAGTCCTGACAGGGGCGTTCGGCTAGGCTATGGCTACACCTTC
TRBJ2-1 | - | TRBV6-5 | - | CASSPRDLIYNEQFF | TGTGCCAGCAGTCCCCGGGACTTAATCTACAATGAGCAGTTCTTC
TRBJ1-4 | - | TRBV28 | - | CASSLGRGVTNEKLFF | TGTGCCAGCAGTTTAGGCAGGGGAGTAACTAATGAAAAACTGTTTTTT
TRBJ2-5 | few | TRBV19 | TRBD1 | CASSKLPGQGFETQYF | TGTGCCAGTAGTAAACTCCCGGGACAGGGATTCGAGACCCAGTACTTC
TRBJ2-1 | few | TRBV6-5 | TRBD1 | CASSSRYDRVEQFF | TGTGCCAGCAGTTCCCGCTATGACAGGGTTGAGCAGTTCTTC
TRBJ1-5 | - | TRBV28 | - | CASSSTRTVSNQPQHF | TGTGCCAGCAGTTCAACCCGGACTGTTAGCAATCAGCCCCAGCATTTT
TRBJ2-3 | - | TRBV7-9 | TRBD2 | CASSFQLAGASTDTQYF | TGTGCCAGCAGCTTCCAACTAGCGGGGGCTAGCACAGATACGCAGTATTTT
TRBJ1-4 | - | TRBV19 | - | CASRGGGQLNEKLFF | TGTGCCAGTCGCGGTGGAGGGCAACTTAATGAAAAACTGTTTTTT
TRBJ1-1 | - | TRBV30 | - | CAWSLDSYPAEAFF | TGTGCCTGGAGTCTTGACAGTTACCCTGCTGAAGCTTTCTTT
TRBJ1-4 | once | TRBV28 | TRBD1 | CASSRRGLGEKLFF | TGTGCCAGCAGCCGCAGGGGGCTTGGGGAAAAACTGTTTTTT
TRBJ2-1 | - | TRBV6-5 | TRBD1 | CASSIQGILYNEQFF | TGTGCCAGCAGTATACAGGGGATCTTGTACAATGAGCAGTTCTTC
TRBJ1-2 | - | TRBV5-4 | - | CASSSGGFRDLYGYTF | TGTGCCAGCAGCTCCGGGGGGTTTAGGGACCTCTATGGCTACACCTTC
TRBJ1-1 | - | TRBV29-1 | - | CSVAFTETEAFF | TGCAGCGTCGCATTTACAGAAACTGAAGCTTTCTTT
TRBJ1-2 | - | TRBV4-2 | - | CASSQSEGGAFTNYGYTF | TGTGCCAGCAGCCAATCCGAGGGCGGAGCATTCACTAACTATGGCTACACCTTC
TRBJ2-1 | - | TRBV6-5 | TRBD2 | CASSSLTSGPYNEQFF | TGTGCCAGCAGTTCCCTGACTAGCGGGCCTTACAATGAGCAGTTCTTC
TRBJ1-2 | few | TRBV7-8 | TRBD1 | CASSRQDRGLRGYGYTF | TGTGCCAGCAGCCGACAGGACAGGGGGCTTCGAGGCTATGGCTACACCTTC
TRBJ2-5 | - | TRBV7-3 | - | CASSRQGQGETQYF | TGTGCCAGCAGCCGCCAGGGACAAGGGGAGACCCAGTACTTC
TRBJ2-5 | - | TRBV5-1 | TRBD2 | CASSQGLGLQETQYF | TGCGCCAGCAGCCAGGGACTAGGCCTTCAAGAGACCCAGTACTTC
TRBJ1-2 | - | TRBV30 | TRBD1 | CAWRTGGHGYTF | TGTGCCTGGCGGACAGGGGGCCACGGCTACACCTTC
TRBJ2-7 | - | TRBV5-5 | - | CASSLARSAYEQYF | TGTGCCAGCAGCTTGGCTAGGTCGGCCTACGAGCAGTACTTC
TRBJ2-1 | few | TRBV24-1 | - | CATSDPTTEQFF | TGTGCCACCAGTGACCCGACTACCGAGCAGTTCTTC
TRBJ2-7 | - | TRBV19 | TRBD1 | CASSYTWTGTYEQYF | TGTGCCAGTAGTTACACATGGACAGGGACCTACGAGCAGTACTTC
TRBJ1-1 | - | TRBV14 | - | CASSQDEENTEAFF | TGTGCCAGCAGCCAAGATGAGGAGAACACTGAAGCTTTCTTT
TRBJ2-7 | - | TRBV7-7 | TRBD1 | CASSPDRSYEQYF | TGTGCCAGCAGCCCGGACAGGTCGTACGAGCAGTACTTC
TRBJ2-7 | - | TRBV9 | TRBD2 | CASSVGASGSYEQYF | TGTGCCAGCAGCGTAGGGGCTAGCGGGTCCTACGAGCAGTACTTC
TRBJ1-1 | - | TRBV5-5 | - | CASSFPGSEAFF | TGTGCCAGCAGCTTCCCTGGCTCTGAAGCTTTCTTT
TRBJ2-5 | few | TRBV4-3 | TRBD1 | CASSQEGQGPRETQYF | TGCGCCAGCAGCCAAGAGGGACAGGGTCCCCGAGAGACCCAGTACTTC
TRBJ2-2 | - | TRBV24-1 | TRBD2 | CATSDPGLAGGRSGELFF | TGTGCCACCAGTGATCCCGGACTAGCGGGAGGGCGGAGCGGGGAGCTGTTTTTT
TRBJ1-2 | - | TRBV6-5 | TRBD1 | CASSYARTGEGYTF | TGTGCCAGCAGTTACGCTAGGACAGGGGAAGGCTACACCTTC
TRBJ2-7 | - | TRBV5-1 | - | CASSLGLGLQSSYEQYF | TGCGCCAGCAGCTTGGGCCTGGGACTCCAGAGCTCCTACGAGCAGTACTTC